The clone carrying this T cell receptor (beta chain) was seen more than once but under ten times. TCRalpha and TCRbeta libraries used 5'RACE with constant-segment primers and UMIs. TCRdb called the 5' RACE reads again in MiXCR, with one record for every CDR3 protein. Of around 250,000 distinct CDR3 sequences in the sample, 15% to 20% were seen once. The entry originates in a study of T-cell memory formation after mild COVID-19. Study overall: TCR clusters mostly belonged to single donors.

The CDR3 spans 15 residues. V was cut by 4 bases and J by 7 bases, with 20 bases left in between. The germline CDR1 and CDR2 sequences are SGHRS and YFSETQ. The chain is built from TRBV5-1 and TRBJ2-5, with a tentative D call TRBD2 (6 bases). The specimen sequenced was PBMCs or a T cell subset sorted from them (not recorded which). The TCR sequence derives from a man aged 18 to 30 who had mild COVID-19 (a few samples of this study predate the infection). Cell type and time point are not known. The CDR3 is CASSPPLPLGGTQYF. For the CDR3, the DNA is TGCGCCAGCAGCCCACCCCTCCCACTGGGGGGGACCCAGTACTTC.